These T cell receptor beta chains were read from a single sample in a study of cytomegalovirus exposure and HLA in healthy donors. Some clones are missing from TCRdb's copy, which holds only in-frame ones; the method was immunoSEQ multiplex PCR. The sample contains 110,000 to 150,000 clones, around 84% of which appear only once. Sequencing used PBMCs. The receptors shown here come from a boy aged 2 to 9 in good health and CMV-seronegative. The CDR3 runs from the conserved cysteine through the conserved F or W. The order of the fields is D gene, J gene, V gene, CDR3 protein, CDR3 DNA. D genes are given only for firm matches.

D gene: TRBD2
J gene: TRBJ2-1
V gene: TRBV5-6
CDR3 protein: CASEPTLAGGYNEQFF
CDR3 DNA: TGTGCCAGCGAACCGACCCTAGCGGGGGGTTACAATGAGCAGTTCTTC

D gene: TRBD1
J gene: TRBJ1-2
V gene: TRBV2
CDR3 protein: CAGDDETWDRDNYGYTF
CDR3 DNA: TGTGCCGGCGACGACGAGACGTGGGACAGGGATAACTATGGCTACACCTTC

D gene: NA
J gene: TRBJ2-5
V gene: TRBV5-4
CDR3 protein: CASSLAGQEETQYF
CDR3 DNA: TGTGCCAGCAGCTTGGCAGGGCAGGAAGAGACCCAGTACTTC

D gene: NA
J gene: TRBJ2-1
V gene: TRBV6-5
CDR3 protein: CASGRGDRESNEQFF
CDR3 DNA: TGTGCCAGCGGAAGGGGTGATCGGGAGTCGAATGAGCAGTTCTTC

D gene: TRBD1
J gene: TRBJ1-6
V gene: TRBV5-4
CDR3 protein: CASSYGQGANNSPLHF
CDR3 DNA: TGTGCCAGCAGTTACGGACAGGGGGCCAATAATTCACCCCTCCACTTT

D gene: TRBD1
J gene: TRBJ2-1
V gene: TRBV15
CDR3 protein: CATSRGGWGGTGTNNEQFF
CDR3 DNA: TGTGCCACCAGCAGAGGTGGTTGGGGCGGGACAGGGACTAACAATGAGCAGTTCTTC

D gene: TRBD2
J gene: TRBJ2-1
V gene: TRBV7-9
CDR3 protein: CASTSPGGGVYNEQFF
CDR3 DNA: TGTGCCAGCACCTCGCCCGGGGGGGGTGTTTACAATGAGCAGTTCTTC

D gene: NA
J gene: TRBJ2-4
V gene: TRBV25-1
CDR3 protein: CASSETGAENIQYF
CDR3 DNA: TGTGCCAGCAGTGAAACTGGGGCGGAAAACATTCAGTACTTC

D gene: NA
J gene: TRBJ1-2
V gene: TRBV7-2
CDR3 protein: CASSLNGRGGYGYTF
CDR3 DNA: TGTGCCAGCAGCTTAAACGGGAGGGGAGGATATGGCTACACCTTC

D gene: TRBD1
J gene: TRBJ2-1
V gene: TRBV9
CDR3 protein: CASSHSGTANEQFF
CDR3 DNA: TGTGCCAGCAGCCATAGTGGGACAGCTAATGAGCAGTTCTTC

D gene: NA
J gene: TRBJ1-2
V gene: TRBV6-1
CDR3 protein: CASSEGLRGYTF
CDR3 DNA: TGTGCCAGCAGTGAAGGTCTACGCGGCTACACCTTC

D gene: NA
J gene: TRBJ1-6
V gene: TRBV5-4
CDR3 protein: CASSLVSSYNSPLHF
CDR3 DNA: TGTGCCAGCAGCTTGGTCTCCAGCTATAATTCACCCCTCCACTTT

D gene: NA
J gene: TRBJ2-1
V gene: TRBV9
CDR3 protein: CASSVEFQAGGSVFHEQFF
CDR3 DNA: TGTGCCAGCAGCGTAGAATTTCAGGCTGGTGGGAGCGTCTTCCATGAGCAGTTCTTC

D gene: NA
J gene: TRBJ2-5
V gene: TRBV5-6
CDR3 protein: CASSLRIGETQYF
CDR3 DNA: TGTGCCAGCAGCCTGAGGATCGGGGAGACCCAGTACTTC

D gene: NA
J gene: TRBJ2-7
V gene: TRBV25-1
CDR3 protein: CASSEISGAYEQYF
CDR3 DNA: TGTGCCAGCAGTGAAATCAGCGGTGCCTACGAGCAGTACTTC

D gene: NA
J gene: TRBJ2-2
V gene: TRBV5-1
CDR3 protein: CASSLVFSGVDGGELFF
CDR3 DNA: TGCGCCAGCAGCTTGGTTTTTTCAGGGGTCGACGGCGGGGAGCTGTTTTTT